This T cell receptor beta chain stems from a study of beta chain features in type 1 diabetes. cDNA synthesis used the whole RNA isolate, giving expressed TCRB sequences. Only in-frame clones appear in the TCRdb table, and some are missing; sequencing was by immunoSEQ multiplex PCR. In the table there are 680,000 or so clones, around 15% of which are singletons. Findings of the study overall: There was a moderate but significant shortening of TCRB CDR3s in all four CD4+ subsets of Type 1 diabetes patients.

CDR3 length equals 13 residues. Germline CDR1 and CDR2: MDHEN and SYDVKM. V dropped 8 bases and J dropped 9 bases, with 17 bases sitting between them. This clone was seen more than once but under ten times. Its antigen is currently unknown. The receptor was isolated from a man younger than 35 with type 1 diabetes. Input material: naive CD4+ T cells from blood. The gene calls are TRBV28 and TRBJ2-1; D may be TRBD1 or TRBD2 (5 bases each). CDR3: CASRERQQGEQFF. Here the CDR3 DNA reads TGTGCCAGCCGGGAAAGGCAGCAGGGTGAGCAGTTCTTC.